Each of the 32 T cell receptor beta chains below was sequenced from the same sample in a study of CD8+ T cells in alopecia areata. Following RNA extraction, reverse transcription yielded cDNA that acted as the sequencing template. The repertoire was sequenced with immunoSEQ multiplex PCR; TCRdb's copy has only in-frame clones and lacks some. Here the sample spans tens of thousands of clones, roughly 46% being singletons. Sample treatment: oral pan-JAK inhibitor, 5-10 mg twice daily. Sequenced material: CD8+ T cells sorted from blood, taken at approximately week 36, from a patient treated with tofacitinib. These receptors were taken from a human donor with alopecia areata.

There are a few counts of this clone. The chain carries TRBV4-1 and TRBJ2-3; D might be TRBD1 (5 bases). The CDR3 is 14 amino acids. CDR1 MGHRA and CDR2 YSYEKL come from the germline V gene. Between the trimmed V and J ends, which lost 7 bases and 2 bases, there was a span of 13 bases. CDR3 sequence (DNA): TGCGCCAGCACCCCAGGGAAGCCCACAGATACGCAGTATTTT. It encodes CASTPGKPTDTQYF.

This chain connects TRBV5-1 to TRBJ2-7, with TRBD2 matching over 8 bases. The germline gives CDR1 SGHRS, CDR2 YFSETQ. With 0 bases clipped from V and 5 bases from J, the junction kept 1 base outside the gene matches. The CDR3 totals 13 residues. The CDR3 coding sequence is TGCGCCAGCAGCTTGGCGGGAGGGGACGAGCAGTACTTC. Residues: CASSLAGGDEQYF.

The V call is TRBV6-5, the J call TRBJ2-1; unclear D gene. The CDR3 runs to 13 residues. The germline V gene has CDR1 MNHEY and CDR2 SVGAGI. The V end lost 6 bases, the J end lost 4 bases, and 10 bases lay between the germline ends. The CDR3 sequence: CASRIGDYNEQFF. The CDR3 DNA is TGTGCCAGCAGGATTGGAGATTACAATGAGCAGTTCTTC.

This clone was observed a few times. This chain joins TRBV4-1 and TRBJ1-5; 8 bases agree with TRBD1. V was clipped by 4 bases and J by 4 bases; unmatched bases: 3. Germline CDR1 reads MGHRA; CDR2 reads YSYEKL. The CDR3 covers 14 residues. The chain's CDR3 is CASSLRGQNQPQHF. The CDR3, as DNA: TGCGCCAGCAGCCTCAGGGGGCAGAATCAGCCCCAGCATTTT.

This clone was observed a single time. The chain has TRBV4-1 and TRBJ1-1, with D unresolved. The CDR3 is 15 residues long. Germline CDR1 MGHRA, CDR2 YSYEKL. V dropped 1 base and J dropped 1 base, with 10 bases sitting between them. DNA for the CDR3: TGCGCCAGCAGCCAAGGGGTTGGCGAGAACACTGAAGCTTTCTTT. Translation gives CASSQGVGENTEAFF.

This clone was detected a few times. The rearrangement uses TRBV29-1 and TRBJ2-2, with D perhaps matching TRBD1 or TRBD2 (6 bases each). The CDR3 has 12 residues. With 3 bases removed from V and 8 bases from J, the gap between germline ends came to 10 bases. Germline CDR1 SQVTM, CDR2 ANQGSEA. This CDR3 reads CSVEEGEGELFF. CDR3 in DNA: TGCAGCGTTGAGGAGGGGGAGGGGGAGCTGTTTTTT.

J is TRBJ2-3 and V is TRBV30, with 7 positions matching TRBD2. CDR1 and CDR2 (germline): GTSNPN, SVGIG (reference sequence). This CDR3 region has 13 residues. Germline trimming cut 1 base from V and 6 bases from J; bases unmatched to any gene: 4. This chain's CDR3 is CAWSAREFDTQYF. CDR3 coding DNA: TGTGCCTGGAGTGCGCGGGAGTTCGATACGCAGTATTTT.

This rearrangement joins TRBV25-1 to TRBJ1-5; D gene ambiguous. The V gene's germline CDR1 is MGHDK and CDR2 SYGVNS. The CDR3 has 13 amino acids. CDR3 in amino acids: CASSPGSNQPQHF. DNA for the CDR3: TGTGCGAGCTCCCCGGGGAGCAATCAGCCCCAGCATTTT.

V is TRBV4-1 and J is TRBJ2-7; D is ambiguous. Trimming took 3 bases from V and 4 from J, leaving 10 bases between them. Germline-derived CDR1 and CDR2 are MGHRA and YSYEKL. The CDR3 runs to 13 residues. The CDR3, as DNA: TGCGCCAGCAGCCACCTCCTCGGATACGAGCAGTACTTC. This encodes CASSHLLGYEQYF.

As DNA, the CDR3 is TGTGCCAGCAGTTTCCCAGCGAAGCGGGGTGAGCAGTTCTTC. Residues: CASSFPAKRGEQFF. The rearrangement uses TRBV28 and TRBJ2-1; 7 bases are shared with TRBD2. The trim removed 3 bases at V and 9 bases at J, leaving 8 bases unmatched. There are 14 residues in the CDR3. The germline CDR1 and CDR2 sequences are MDHEN and SYDVKM.

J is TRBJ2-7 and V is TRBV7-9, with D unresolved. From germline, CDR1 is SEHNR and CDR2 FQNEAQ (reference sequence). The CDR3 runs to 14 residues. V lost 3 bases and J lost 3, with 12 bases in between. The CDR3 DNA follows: TGTGCCAGCAGCTTCGATGAGAGGCTCTACGAGCAGTACTTC. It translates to CASSFDERLYEQYF.

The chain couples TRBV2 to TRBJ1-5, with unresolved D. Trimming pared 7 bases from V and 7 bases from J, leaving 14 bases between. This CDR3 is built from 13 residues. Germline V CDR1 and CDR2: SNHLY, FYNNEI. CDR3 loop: CASNGPGRQPQHF. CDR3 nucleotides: TGTGCCAGCAACGGACCCGGACGGCAGCCCCAGCATTTT.

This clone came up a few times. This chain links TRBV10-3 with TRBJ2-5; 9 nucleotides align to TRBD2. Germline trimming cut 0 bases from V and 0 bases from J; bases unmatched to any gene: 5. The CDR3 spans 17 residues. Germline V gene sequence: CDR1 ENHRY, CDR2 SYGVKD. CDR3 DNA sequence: TGTGCCATCAGTGAGTCTTCGGCTAGCGGGGACCAAGAGACCCAGTACTTC. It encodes CAISESSASGDQETQYF.

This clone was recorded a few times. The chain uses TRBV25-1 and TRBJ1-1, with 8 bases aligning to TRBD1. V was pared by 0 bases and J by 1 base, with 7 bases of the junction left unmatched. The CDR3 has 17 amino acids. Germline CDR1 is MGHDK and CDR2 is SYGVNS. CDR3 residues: CASSEYGRTGRNTEAFF. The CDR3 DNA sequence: TGTGCCAGCAGTGAATATGGAAGGACAGGGAGGAACACTGAAGCTTTCTTT.

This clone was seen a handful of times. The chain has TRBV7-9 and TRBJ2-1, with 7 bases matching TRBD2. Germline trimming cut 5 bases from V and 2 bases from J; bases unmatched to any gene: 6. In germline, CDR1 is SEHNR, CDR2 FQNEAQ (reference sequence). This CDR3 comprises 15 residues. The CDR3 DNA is TGTGCCAGCAGCCTCGGGGCGGGAGCCTACAATGAGCAGTTCTTC. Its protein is CASSLGAGAYNEQFF.

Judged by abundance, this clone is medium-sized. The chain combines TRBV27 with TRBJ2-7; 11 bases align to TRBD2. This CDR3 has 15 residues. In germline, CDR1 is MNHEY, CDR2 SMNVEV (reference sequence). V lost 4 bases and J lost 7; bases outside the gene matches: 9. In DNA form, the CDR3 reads TGTGCCAGCAGTTCCCTTAGCGGGAGGGCCGGGGAGCAGTACTTC. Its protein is CASSSLSGRAGEQYF.

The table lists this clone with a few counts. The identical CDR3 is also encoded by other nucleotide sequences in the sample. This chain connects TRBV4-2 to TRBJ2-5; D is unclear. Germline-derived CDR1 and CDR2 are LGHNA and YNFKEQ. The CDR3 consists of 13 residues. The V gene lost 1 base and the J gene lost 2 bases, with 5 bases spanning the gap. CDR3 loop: CASSQGQQETQYF. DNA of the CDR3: TGTGCCAGCAGCCAAGGTCAGCAAGAGACCCAGTACTTC.

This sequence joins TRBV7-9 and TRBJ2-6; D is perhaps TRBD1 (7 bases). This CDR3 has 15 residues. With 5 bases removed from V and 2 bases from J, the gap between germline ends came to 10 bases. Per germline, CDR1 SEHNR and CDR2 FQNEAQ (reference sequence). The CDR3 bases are TGTGCCAGCAGCGGAGGGACAGCTGGGGCCAACGTCCTGACTTTC. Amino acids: CASSGGTAGANVLTF.

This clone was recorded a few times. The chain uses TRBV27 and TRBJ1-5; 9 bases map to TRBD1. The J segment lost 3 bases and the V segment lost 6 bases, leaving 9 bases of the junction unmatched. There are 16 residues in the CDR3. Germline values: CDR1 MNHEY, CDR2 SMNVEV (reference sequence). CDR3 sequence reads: CASRITGTGINQPQHF. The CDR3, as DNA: TGTGCCAGCAGAATTACCGGGACAGGGATCAATCAGCCCCAGCATTTT.

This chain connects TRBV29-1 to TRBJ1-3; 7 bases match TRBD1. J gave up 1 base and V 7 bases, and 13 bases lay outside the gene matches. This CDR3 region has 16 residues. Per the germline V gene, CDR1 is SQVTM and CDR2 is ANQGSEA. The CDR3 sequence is CSATPQKTGSGNTIYF. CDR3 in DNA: TGCAGCGCCACCCCACAAAAGACAGGGTCTGGAAACACCATATATTTT.

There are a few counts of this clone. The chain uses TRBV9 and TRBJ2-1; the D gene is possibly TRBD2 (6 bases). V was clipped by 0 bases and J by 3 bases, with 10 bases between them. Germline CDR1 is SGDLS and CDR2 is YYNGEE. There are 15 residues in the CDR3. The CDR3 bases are TGTGCCAGCAGCGTAGGCGGAGGGGACTACAATGAGCAGTTCTTC. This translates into CASSVGGGDYNEQFF.

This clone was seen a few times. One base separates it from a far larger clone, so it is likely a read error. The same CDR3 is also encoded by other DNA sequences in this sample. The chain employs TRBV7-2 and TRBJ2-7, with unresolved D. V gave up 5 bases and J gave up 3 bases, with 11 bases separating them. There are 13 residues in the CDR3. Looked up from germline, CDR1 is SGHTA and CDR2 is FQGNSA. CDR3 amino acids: CASSQVRDYEQYF. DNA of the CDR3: TGTGCCAGCAGCCAAGTAAGGGACTACGAGCAGTACTTC.

This CDR3 reads CASSSSGLAGSYEQYF. The CDR3 DNA reads as TGTGCCAGCAGTTCCTCCGGACTAGCGGGATCCTACGAGCAGTACTTC. The V gene is TRBV6-6, the J gene TRBJ2-7, with TRBD2 matching 12 bases. The CDR3 is 16 amino acids. Germline assignment: CDR1 MNHNY and CDR2 SVGAGI (reference sequence). Trimming removed 4 bases from V and 1 base from J; junction bases left unmatched: 5.

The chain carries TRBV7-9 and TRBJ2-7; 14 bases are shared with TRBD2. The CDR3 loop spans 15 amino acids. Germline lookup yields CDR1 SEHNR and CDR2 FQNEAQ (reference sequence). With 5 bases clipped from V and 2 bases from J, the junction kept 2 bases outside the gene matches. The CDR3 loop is CASSPGLAGAYEQYF. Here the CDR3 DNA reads TGTGCCAGCAGCCCGGGACTAGCGGGGGCCTACGAGCAGTACTTC.

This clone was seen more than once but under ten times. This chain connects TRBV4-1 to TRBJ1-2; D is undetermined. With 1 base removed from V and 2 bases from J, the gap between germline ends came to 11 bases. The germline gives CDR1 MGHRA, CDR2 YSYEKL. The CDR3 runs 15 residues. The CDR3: CASSQGGVSNYGYTF. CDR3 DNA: TGCGCCAGCAGCCAAGGGGGAGTATCGAACTATGGCTACACCTTC.

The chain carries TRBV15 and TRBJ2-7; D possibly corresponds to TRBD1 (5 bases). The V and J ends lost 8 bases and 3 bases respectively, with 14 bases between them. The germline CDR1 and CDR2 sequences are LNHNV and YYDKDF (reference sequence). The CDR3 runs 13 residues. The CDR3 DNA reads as TGTGCCACCCGTCCGGCAGGGTTCTACGAGCAGTACTTC. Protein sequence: CATRPAGFYEQYF.

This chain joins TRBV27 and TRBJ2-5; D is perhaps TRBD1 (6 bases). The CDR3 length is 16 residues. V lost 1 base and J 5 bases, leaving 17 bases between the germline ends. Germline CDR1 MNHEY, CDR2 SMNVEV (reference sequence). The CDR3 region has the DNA TGTGCCAGCAGTTTATACTGGGGGCAGGATATTGAGACCCAGTACTTC. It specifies CASSLYWGQDIETQYF.

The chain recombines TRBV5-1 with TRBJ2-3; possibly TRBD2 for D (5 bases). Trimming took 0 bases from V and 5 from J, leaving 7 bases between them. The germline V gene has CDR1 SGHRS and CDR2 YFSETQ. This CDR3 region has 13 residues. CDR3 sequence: CASSLVGGDTQYF. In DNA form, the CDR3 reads TGCGCCAGCAGCTTGGTCGGAGGAGATACGCAGTATTTT.

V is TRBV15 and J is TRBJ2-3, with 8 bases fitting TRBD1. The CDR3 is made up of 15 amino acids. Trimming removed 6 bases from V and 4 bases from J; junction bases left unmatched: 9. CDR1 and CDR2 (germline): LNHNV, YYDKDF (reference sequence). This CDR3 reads CATRSAGGIADTQYF. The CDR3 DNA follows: TGTGCCACCAGAAGCGCAGGGGGCATCGCAGATACGCAGTATTTT.

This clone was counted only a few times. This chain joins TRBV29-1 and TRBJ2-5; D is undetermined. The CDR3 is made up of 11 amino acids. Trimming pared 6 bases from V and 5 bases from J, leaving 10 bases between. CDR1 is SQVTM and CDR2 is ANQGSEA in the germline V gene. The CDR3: CSVHDRETQYF. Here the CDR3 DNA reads TGCAGCGTACACGATAGGGAGACCCAGTACTTC.

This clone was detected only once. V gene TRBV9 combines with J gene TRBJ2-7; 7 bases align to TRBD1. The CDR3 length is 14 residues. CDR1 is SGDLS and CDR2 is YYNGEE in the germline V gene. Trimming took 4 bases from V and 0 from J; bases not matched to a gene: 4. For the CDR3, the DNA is TGTGCCAGCAGCCCCCGACAGGGCTCCTACGAGCAGTACTTC. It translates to CASSPRQGSYEQYF.

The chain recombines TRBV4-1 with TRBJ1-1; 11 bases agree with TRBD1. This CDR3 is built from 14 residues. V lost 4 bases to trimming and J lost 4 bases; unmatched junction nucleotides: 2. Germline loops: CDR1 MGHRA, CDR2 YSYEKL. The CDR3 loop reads CASSRGQGGTEAFF. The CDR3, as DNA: TGCGCCAGCAGCCGGGGACAGGGGGGCACTGAAGCTTTCTTT.